This TCR beta chain was retrieved from a study of OX40 agonist ivuxolimab in advanced cancers. The wider study: Mean age 60 years, range 23 to 79; nearly 85% male.

The V gene end was trimmed by 5 bases and the J gene end by 5 bases; junction bases not matched to a gene: 5. The germline CDR1 and CDR2 sequences are SGHAT and FQNNGV. The CDR3 consists of 14 residues. Clones were sequenced by immunoSEQ multiplex PCR, and TCRdb holds only the in-frame ones, with some missing. The profile shows tens of thousands of clones, about four fifths of them singletons. The chain carries TRBV11-2 and TRBJ2-4; 8 bases are a match to TRBD2. The sequence derives from an adult with an advanced solid tumor such as melanoma, head and neck, liver or kidney cancer. This material consisted of CD4+ or CD8+ T cells sorted from blood, taken in a trial of the OX40 agonist ivuxolimab. In nucleotides, the CDR3 is TGTGCCAGCAGCCACACTAGCGGAGAAAACATTCAGTACTTC. It is translated as CASSHTSGENIQYF. The full variable domain, with the rest looked up from reference TRBV11-2 and TRBJ2-4, is EAGVAQSPRYKIIEKRQSVAFWCNPISGHATLYWYQQILGQGPKLLIQFQNNGVVDDSQLPKDRFSAERLKGVDSTLKIQPAKLEDSAVYLCASSHTSGENIQYFGAGTRLSVL.